The 7 T cell receptor beta chains below were found in one sample sequenced in a study of monozygotic twins with inflammatory bowel disease. TCRdb reprocessed the 5' RACE reads; each CDR3 protein has one entry and no DNA is given. This table holds roughly 200,000 distinct CDR3 sequences. Sequenced sample: blood. The receptor set was obtained from a human donor with ulcerative colitis or Crohn's disease, or a healthy co-twin of an affected twin (not recorded which).

This chain joins TRBV7-9 and TRBJ1-5; TCRdb indicates TRBD1, and absent DNA this call remains unverified. CDR3 length equals 16 residues. The germline gives CDR1 SEHNR, CDR2 FQNEAQ (reference sequence). The CDR3 here is CASSSSEGDSNQPQHF.

The rearrangement links TRBV29-1 to TRBJ1-2; TCRdb designates TRBD1, a call that cannot be tested without DNA. The CDR3 totals 11 residues. Germline V gene lookup returns CDR1 SQVTM and CDR2 ANQGSEA. CDR3 region: CSMATGVGYTF.

This chain joins TRBV5-1 and TRBJ2-3. Germline lookup yields CDR1 SGHRS and CDR2 YFSETQ. The CDR3 has 14 residues. CDR3 residues: CASSYGLVTDTQYF.

The chain employs TRBV29-1 and TRBJ2-7; the TRBD1 assignment by TCRdb is unverifiable without DNA. Looked up from germline, CDR1 is SQVTM and CDR2 is ANQGSEA. The CDR3 runs to 13 residues. The CDR3: CSVLGQGDYEQYF.

V is TRBV11-2 and J is TRBJ2-7; TCRdb proposes TRBD2, but this gene call is untestable without DNA. This CDR3 is 17 amino acids long. Germline V lookup: CDR1 SGHAT, CDR2 FQNNGV. This CDR3 is CASSLVAGFYPTYEQYF.

V and J are TRBV5-1 and TRBJ2-2; the D gene TCRdb calls, TRBD1, cannot be checked with no DNA. The CDR3 sequence is 15 residues long. Germline assignment: CDR1 SGHRS and CDR2 YFSETQ. The CDR3 is CASSLEQGVTGELFF. Full variable domain (missing parts from reference TRBV5-1 and TRBJ2-2): KAGVTQTPRYLIKTRGQQVTLSCSPISGHRSVSWYQQTPGQGLQFLFEYFSETQRNKGNFPGRFSGRQFSNSRSEMNVSTLELGDSALYLCASSLEQGVTGELFFGEGSRLTVL.

The chain uses TRBV19 and TRBJ2-6; TCRdb selects TRBD1, and the lack of DNA leaves this call unchecked. This CDR3 has 17 amino acids. The germline V gene has CDR1 LNHDA and CDR2 SQIVND (reference sequence). This chain's CDR3 is CASAEGPFPSGANVLTF.